This TCR beta chain was identified during a study of blood T cell repertoires in COVID-19. Generated by immunoSEQ multiplex PCR, the TCRdb table keeps only in-frame clones and is missing some. The data show 80,000 to 95,000 clones, about 85% seen once. In this sample, this clone turned up once. The V gene's germline CDR1 is MNHNY and CDR2 SVGAGI (reference sequence). V was clipped by 8 bases and J by 5 bases; unmatched bases: 5. The CDR3 length is 12 residues. This receptor was taken from a man older than 75 with acute or convalescent COVID-19. The sample taken for sequencing was peripheral blood. The chain couples TRBV6-6 to TRBJ1-1; 7 bases align to TRBD1. Here the CDR3 reads CASSGGWTEAFF. CDR3 nucleotides: TGTGCCAGCTCAGGGGGATGGACTGAAGCTTTCTTT.